These 24 T cell receptor beta chains came from one sample sequenced in a study of blood T cell repertoires in COVID-19. The assay was immunoSEQ multiplex PCR, and TCRdb's table has in-frame clones only and misses some. The sample includes around 30,000 clones, about 79% of them seen just once. Sequencing used peripheral blood. The receptors shown here come from a human donor in a cohort sampled during active COVID-19.

The V and J genes are TRBV4-3 and TRBJ1-3; D unclear. Looked up from germline, CDR1 is LGHNA and CDR2 is YSLEER. The CDR3 runs 13 residues. V was cut by 2 bases and J by 4 bases, with 6 bases left in between. The CDR3 reads CASSQHEGNTIYF. Written as DNA, the CDR3 is TGCGCCAGCAGCCAACATGAGGGAAACACCATATATTTT.

This rearrangement joins TRBV10-3 to TRBJ1-2; 10 nucleotides match TRBD1. Germline CDR1 is ENHRY and CDR2 is SYGVKD. The CDR3 is made up of 15 amino acids. V shed 4 bases, J shed 8 bases, and the junction held 10 bases outside the gene matches. The CDR3 is CAISGTGTGVGGYTF. CDR3 in DNA: TGTGCCATCAGTGGGACCGGGACAGGGGTAGGGGGCTACACCTTC.

V gene TRBV5-1 combines with J gene TRBJ2-7; 8 bases match TRBD1. CDR1 and CDR2 from the germline V gene are SGHRS and YFSETQ. V trimming: 3 bases; J trimming: 0 bases; junction bases outside the gene matches: 2. The CDR3 length is 14 residues. In DNA form, the CDR3 reads TGCGCCAGCAGCTCGACAGGGGTCTCCTACGAGCAGTACTTC. Translated: CASSSTGVSYEQYF.

CDR3 in DNA: TGTGCCAGCAGCTTGGGGGGGACCCTAACCTACGAGCAGTACTTC. Translation gives CASSLGGTLTYEQYF. The V gene is TRBV7-2, the J gene TRBJ2-7, with 7 nucleotides matching TRBD2. The V gene's germline CDR1 is SGHTA and CDR2 FQGNSA. The CDR3 runs to 15 residues. Trimming removed 3 bases from V and 2 bases from J; junction bases left unmatched: 7.

The sample holds a few counts of this clone. The chain couples TRBV9 to TRBJ2-7; 7 positions match TRBD2. Trimming cost V 2 bases and J 12 bases; bases outside gene matches: 11. The V gene's germline CDR1 is SGDLS and CDR2 YYNGEE. The CDR3 is made up of 13 amino acids. The CDR3 nucleotides are TGTGCCAGCAGCGTCCCGGGGAGGGGCCGTTTGTACTTC. It translates to CASSVPGRGRLYF.

This clone has just one count. The CDR3: CASSLRGGLNEQFF. CDR3 DNA sequence: TGTGCCAGCAGCCTCCGGGGGGGCCTGAATGAGCAGTTCTTC. V gene TRBV28 combines with J gene TRBJ2-1; 8 nucleotides align to TRBD2. CDR3 size: 14 residues. Germline CDR1 and CDR2: MDHEN and SYDVKM. With 6 bases clipped from V and 7 bases from J, the junction kept 8 bases outside the gene matches.

The chain links TRBV2 to TRBJ1-5; D gene ambiguous. CDR1 is SNHLY, CDR2 FYNNEI, per germline. V was clipped by 0 bases and J by 1 base, with 7 bases between them. The CDR3 length is 15 residues. CDR3 bases: TGTGCCAGCAGTGAAGCGGGCGGGAGCAATCAGCCCCAGCATTTT. Protein sequence: CASSEAGGSNQPQHF.

Regarding this clone: The sample holds other DNA sequences that translate to the same CDR3. V usage is TRBV15 and J usage is TRBJ2-2, with 8 positions matching TRBD1. This CDR3 region has 15 residues. V shed 4 bases, J shed 6 bases, and the junction held 7 bases outside the gene matches. The germline CDR1 and CDR2 sequences are LNHNV and YYDKDF (reference sequence). The CDR3: CATSTGTGGPGELFF. For the CDR3, the DNA is TGTGCCACCAGCACCGGGACAGGAGGGCCCGGGGAGCTGTTTTTT.

This clone was counted between two and nine times. The genes are TRBV6-4 and TRBJ2-3; 9 bases line up with TRBD2. With V trimmed by 11 bases and J by 0 bases, 12 bases remained unmatched. CDR3 length equals 16 residues. From germline, CDR1 is MRHNA and CDR2 SNTAGT. The CDR3 DNA reads as TGTGCCTGTTCATTTACAGCGGGGGGCAGCACAGATACGCAGTATTTT. Translating it yields CACSFTAGGSTDTQYF.

Turning to this clone: Relative to the germline gene, one junction end is altered; a read error may explain this. The chain combines TRBV28 with TRBJ2-5, with D possibly matching TRBD2 (7 bases). The CDR3 runs to 13 residues. Looked up from germline, CDR1 is MDHEN and CDR2 is SYDVKM. This CDR3 reads CASKRGGKETQYF. The CDR3 nucleotides are TGTGCCAGCAAAAGGGGGGGTAAAGAAACCCAGTACTTC. Looking up the rest from reference TRBV28 and TRBJ2-5 gives the full variable domain: DVKVTQSSRYLVKRTGEKVFLECVQDMDHENMFWYRQDPGLGLRLIYFSYDVKMKEKGDIPEGYSVSREKKERFSLILESASTNQTSMYLCASKRGGKETQYFGPGTRLLVL.

The chain has TRBV5-1 and TRBJ1-1; D gene unclear. Trimming took off 1 base at V and 1 base at J, with 5 bases between the two ends. The CDR3 sequence is 13 residues long. Germline assignment: CDR1 SGHRS and CDR2 YFSETQ. The DNA of the CDR3 is TGCGCCAGCAGCTTGTCCCGGAACACTGAAGCTTTCTTT. It translates to CASSLSRNTEAFF.

This rearrangement joins TRBV19 to TRBJ1-3; TRBD1 aligns across 10 bases. The V segment lost 7 bases and the J segment 2 bases; nucleotides outside the gene matches: 8. The CDR3 is 16 amino acids. Germline CDR1 and CDR2: LNHDA and SQIVND (reference sequence). Written as DNA, the CDR3 is TGTGCCAGTACTGACAGGGGGCTGCGGGCTGGAAACACCATATATTTT. The encoded protein is CASTDRGLRAGNTIYF.

This clone was observed a few times. This chain uses TRBV3-1 (or the pseudogene TRBV3-2) with TRBJ1-4, with 9 nucleotides matching TRBD1. CDR1 is LGHDT, CDR2 YNNKEL, per germline (reference sequence). The CDR3 covers 16 residues. V trimming: 0 bases; J trimming: 5 bases; junction bases outside the gene matches: 4. This CDR3 is CASSQDNRGQNEKLFF. CDR3 DNA sequence: TGTGCCAGCAGCCAAGATAACAGGGGGCAAAATGAAAAACTGTTTTTT.

This chain uses TRBV6-8 with TRBJ2-7, with 8 bases that match TRBD1. V shed 4 bases and J 5 bases; nucleotides not matched to a gene: 10. Germline CDR1 MNHGY, CDR2 SAAAGT. The length of the CDR3 is 15 residues. The DNA of the CDR3 is TGTGCCAGCAGTTTAGCGGCACAGGGGGGTCACGAGCAGTACTTC. It specifies CASSLAAQGGHEQYF.

The V call is TRBV5-1, the J call TRBJ1-2; 7 bases map to TRBD1. The CDR3 sequence is 12 residues long. The V gene end was trimmed by 2 bases and the J gene end by 7 bases; junction bases not matched to a gene: 2. CDR1 SGHRS and CDR2 YFSETQ come from the germline V gene. The CDR3: CASSLRDSGYTF. The CDR3 nucleotides are TGCGCCAGCAGCTTACGGGACAGTGGCTACACCTTC.

The chain employs TRBV7-6 and TRBJ2-3, with 8 bases aligning to TRBD2. CDR1 and CDR2 (germline): SGHVS, FNYEAQ. V lost 3 bases and J lost 2; bases outside the gene matches: 4. The CDR3 spans 15 residues. This chain's CDR3 is CASSFPGGSTDTQYF. CDR3 nucleotides: TGTGCCAGCAGCTTCCCGGGGGGGTCCACAGATACGCAGTATTTT.

V usage is TRBV5-6 and J usage is TRBJ2-5; 9 bases map to TRBD1. Unmatched junction bases numbered 9, after V lost 2 bases and J lost 4 bases. The CDR3 spans 16 residues. CDR1 and CDR2 (germline): SGHDT, YYEEEE. In DNA, the CDR3 is TGTGCCAGCAGCTTATATCCGGGACAGGGAGGAGAGACCCAGTACTTC. This sequence encodes CASSLYPGQGGETQYF.

V gene TRBV6-2 or TRBV6-3 combines with J gene TRBJ2-5; the match to TRBD1 covers 7 bases. Germline V gene data show CDR1 as MNHEY and CDR2 as SVGEGT. The CDR3 is 16 residues long. V gave up 2 bases and J gave up 3 bases; unmatched junction bases: 9. The CDR3 nucleotides read TGTGCCAGCAGTTACATTTCTCTTCAGGGGGAAGAGACCCAGTACTTC. Translated: CASSYISLQGEETQYF.

CDR3 residues: CASSWTGDQPQHF. The CDR3 DNA is TGTGCCAGTAGCTGGACAGGAGATCAGCCCCAGCATTTT. V is TRBV19 and J is TRBJ1-5, with 7 bases lining up with TRBD1. Trimming cost V 6 bases and J 5 bases; bases outside gene matches: 4. CDR1 is LNHDA and CDR2 is SQIVND in the germline V gene (reference sequence). This CDR3 is built from 13 residues.

In this sample, this clone turned up once. The V call is TRBV7-9, the J call TRBJ1-1; TRBD1 is a possible D gene (6 bases). Germline CDR1 is SEHNR and CDR2 is FQNEAQ (reference sequence). This CDR3 spans 13 amino acids. Trimming pared 6 bases from V and 10 bases from J, leaving 18 bases between. CDR3 amino acids: CASSLTGEQGAFF. The CDR3 bases are TGTGCCAGCAGTTTGACCGGAGAACAGGGAGCTTTCTTT.

The V gene is TRBV5-1, the J gene TRBJ1-2; 9 bases line up with TRBD1. With V trimmed by 2 bases and J by 6 bases, 2 bases remained unmatched. This CDR3 region has 13 residues. Germline V gene sequence: CDR1 SGHRS, CDR2 YFSETQ. CDR3 coding DNA: TGCGCCAGCAGCTTCACAGGGGGCCATGGCTACACCTTC. This gives the protein CASSFTGGHGYTF.

V is TRBV10-1 and J is TRBJ1-3; possibly TRBD1 for D (6 bases). This CDR3 is built from 12 residues. CDR1 and CDR2 from the germline V gene are WNHNN and SYGVQD (reference sequence). The V and J ends lost 8 bases and 4 bases respectively, with 9 bases between them. The chain's CDR3 is CASGTRGNTIYF. In DNA, the CDR3 is TGCGCCAGCGGGACACGAGGAAACACCATATATTTT.

The chain joins TRBV11-3 to TRBJ2-2, with D unclear. In germline, CDR1 is SGHNT, CDR2 YENEEA. This CDR3 comprises 14 residues. V dropped 1 base and J dropped 7 bases, with 10 bases sitting between them. The DNA for the CDR3 is TGTGCCAGCAGCTTAGTCTCTAGTGGCGGGGAGCTGTTTTTT. It encodes CASSLVSSGGELFF. The variable domain in full, with the rest retrieved from reference TRBV11-3 and TRBJ2-2, is EAGVVQSPRYKIIEKKQPVAFWCNPISGHNTLYWYLQNLGQGPELLIRYENEEAVDDSQLPKDRFSAERLKGVDSTLKIQPAELGDSAVYLCASSLVSSGGELFFGEGSRLTVL.

This chain joins TRBV6-2 or TRBV6-3 and TRBJ1-4, with a weak D call TRBD1 (6 bases). Germline CDR1 MNHEY, CDR2 SVGEGT. V was trimmed by 5 bases and J by 8 bases, leaving 18 bases between them. The CDR3 totals 15 residues. The CDR3: CASSDRTAEGEKLFF. Here the CDR3 DNA reads TGTGCCAGCAGTGATCGGACAGCTGAGGGGGAAAAACTGTTTTTT.